The rows below give T cell receptor beta chains drawn from one sample of a study of Ad26.COV2.S vaccination and SARS-CoV-2 variants. This table comes from immunoSEQ multiplex PCR, and its TCRdb copy is limited to in-frame clones, with some not included. The sample records 350,000 to 500,000 clones, about nine tenths being singletons. The source material was peripheral blood, sampled in a trial of Ad26.COV2.S vaccine versus placebo. These TCRs come from a person between 18 and 65 years old who received the Ad26.COV2.S COVID-19 vaccine or a placebo. CDR3s include the opening cysteine and the closing phenylalanine or tryptophan. D genes are given only for firm matches. Size is omitted from some rows. Given values are once, few, many or a class for expanded clones.

TRBJ2-3	-	TRBD2	TRBV5-6	CASDFQLAGGPPTDTQYF	TGTGCCAGCGACTTTCAACTAGCGGGAGGGCCTCCCACAGATACGCAGTATTTT
TRBJ1-6	few	-	TRBV6-5	CASTTIGLNSPLHF	TGTGCCAGCACAACTATCGGACTTAATTCACCCCTCCACTTT
TRBJ2-7	-	-	TRBV29-1	CSVEGQAYEQYF	TGCAGCGTTGAGGGACAAGCCTACGAGCAGTACTTC
TRBJ2-7	-	-	TRBV4-1	CASSQEAVSRPAYEQYF	TGCGCCAGCAGCCAAGAGGCAGTATCGCGCCCCGCCTACGAGCAGTACTTC
TRBJ2-4	-	TRBD1	TRBV30	CAWSVSGTGLAKNIQYF	TGTGCCTGGAGTGTATCTGGGACAGGCTTAGCCAAAAACATTCAGTACTTC
TRBJ2-6	-	-	TRBV11-2	CASSLTGANVLTF	TGTGCCAGCAGCTTAACTGGGGCCAACGTCCTGACTTTC
TRBJ2-7	-	TRBD2	TRBV30	CAWNSGNYEQYF	TGTGCCTGGAATAGCGGGAACTACGAGCAGTACTTC
TRBJ2-1	-	TRBD2	TRBV28	CASRAGGSYNEQFF	TGTGCCAGCAGGGCGGGAGGTTCCTACAATGAGCAGTTCTTC
TRBJ2-2	once	-	TRBV9	CASTPASGFSLENTGELFF	TGTGCCAGCACGCCGGCGTCAGGGTTCTCACTGGAGAACACCGGGGAGCTGTTTTTT
TRBJ2-1	-	TRBD2	TRBV5-4	CASSLAGLIYNEQFF	TGTGCCAGCAGCCTAGCGGGCCTCATCTACAATGAGCAGTTCTTC
TRBJ1-3	-	-	TRBV10-3	CAISEAVQTGNTIYF	TGTGCCATCAGTGAGGCGGTCCAGACTGGAAACACCATATATTTT
TRBJ2-2	-	TRBD2	TRBV2	CASSGTSGPTGELFF	TGTGCCAGCAGTGGGACTAGCGGGCCCACCGGGGAGCTGTTTTTT
TRBJ1-1	-	-	TRBV7-8	CASSFGGGRNTEAFF	TGTGCCAGCAGCTTCGGGGGGGGCCGGAACACTGAAGCTTTCTTT
TRBJ1-2	-	-	TRBV24-1	CATSDRGYGYTF	TGTGCCACCAGTGACCGAGGCTATGGCTACACCTTC
TRBJ2-3	-	TRBD1	TRBV18	CASSPGTGWADTQYF	TGTGCCAGCTCACCCGGGACAGGGTGGGCAGATACGCAGTATTTT
TRBJ2-3	once	-	TRBV29-1	CSVDETGTTPDTQYF	TGCAGCGTTGACGAAACGGGAACAACCCCAGATACGCAGTATTTT
TRBJ1-1	once	-	TRBV5-6	CASSGGGARTEAFF	TGTGCCAGCAGTGGAGGGGGGGCGAGGACTGAAGCTTTCTTT
TRBJ2-7	-	-	TRBV29-1	CSVGDRRPYEQYF	TGCAGCGTTGGGGACCGACGACCCTACGAGCAGTACTTC
TRBJ2-1	-	TRBD1	TRBV5-6	CASSLGQGYGYNEQFF	TGTGCCAGCAGCCTGGGACAGGGCTACGGCTACAATGAGCAGTTCTTC
TRBJ2-7	-	TRBD1	TRBV5-4	CASSSGGTGQGFDEQYF	TGTGCCAGCAGTTCAGGGGGAACGGGACAGGGTTTTGACGAGCAGTACTTC
TRBJ2-7	-	-	TRBV28	CASSLSVTRRTYEQYF	TGTGCCAGCAGTTTATCGGTTACCCGAAGAACCTACGAGCAGTACTTC
TRBJ1-1	-	TRBD1	TRBV7-8	CASSLGDRGFPEAFF	TGTGCCAGCAGCTTAGGCGACAGGGGTTTTCCTGAAGCTTTCTTT
TRBJ2-1	-	-	TRBV5-4	CASSPLRAYNEQFF	TGTGCCAGCAGCCCCCTCAGGGCCTACAATGAGCAGTTCTTC
TRBJ1-1	-	-	TRBV28	CASSLTGNPYTEAFF	TGTGCCAGCAGCTTAACAGGGAACCCGTACACTGAAGCTTTCTTT
TRBJ2-1	-	-	TRBV19	CASSTAGLNEQFF	TGTGCCAGTAGTACTGCGGGATTAAATGAGCAGTTCTTC
TRBJ1-1	-	-	TRBV19	CASSIDELNTEAFF	TGTGCCAGTAGTATAGATGAATTGAACACTGAAGCTTTCTTT
TRBJ2-2	-	-	TRBV9	CASSVVGGTGELFF	TGTGCCAGCAGCGTAGTGGGAGGCACCGGGGAGCTGTTTTTT
TRBJ1-1	-	-	TRBV5-1	CASSLWAGTPDTEAFF	TGCGCCAGCAGCTTGTGGGCCGGGACTCCCGACACTGAAGCTTTCTTT
TRBJ2-1	few	-	TRBV28	CASSLTEPQRNEQFF	TGTGCCAGCAGTTTAACAGAGCCCCAGAGGAATGAGCAGTTCTTC
TRBJ1-4	few	-	TRBV5-1	CASSLGEGSTNEKLFF	TGCGCCAGCAGCTTGGGAGAGGGTTCAACTAATGAAAAACTGTTTTTT
TRBJ1-5	once	-	TRBV30	CAWSVGTNSNQPQHF	TGTGCCTGGAGTGTAGGGACAAATAGCAATCAGCCCCAGCATTTT
TRBJ1-3	-	-	TRBV7-7	CASSFKGGYTIYF	TGTGCTAGCAGCTTTAAGGGGGGATACACCATATATTTT
TRBJ2-2	-	TRBD1	TRBV5-1	CASSTTGGNTGELFF	TGCGCCAGCAGCACGACAGGGGGCAACACCGGGGAGCTGTTTTTT
TRBJ2-2	-	-	TRBV7-2	CASSPRVTGELFF	TGTGCCAGCAGCCCAAGAGTGACCGGGGAGCTGTTTTTT
TRBJ1-5	-	-	TRBV5-8	CASSLDFERGQPQHF	TGTGCCAGCAGCTTGGACTTTGAAAGGGGTCAGCCCCAGCATTTT
TRBJ1-1	once	TRBD1	TRBV5-1	CASSSGQGVWTTEAFF	TGCGCCAGCAGCTCGGGACAGGGCGTCTGGACCACTGAAGCTTTCTTT